The 24 T cell receptor beta chains given below trace back to one sample, sequenced in a study of regulatory T cells in long-lasting Graves disease. Time point of the sample: newly diagnosed GD, antithyroid drugs for less than 3 months. RNA from PBMCs was the source of the TCR library. Assembly of TCR beta libraries relied on iRepertoire HTBI primers together with Arm-PCR of CDR3 regions. TCRdb re-called the multiplex PCR reads with MiXCR, one entry per CDR3 protein. Among roughly 440,000 distinct CDR3 sequences, roughly 15% were seen once, and the ten largest hold about 25%. These data are also associated with another study on T cells in Graves' hyperthyroidism and ophthalmopathy.

The sequencing used peripheral blood mononuclear cells (PBMCs), collected at new diagnosis, from a patient treated with antithyroid drugs. These receptors were obtained from a woman between 18 and 30 years old with Graves disease.

The J gene is TRBJ2-2, the V gene TRBV27, with TRBD2 matching 8 bases. J gave up 5 bases and V 9 bases, and 5 bases lay outside the gene matches. The CDR3 covers 13 residues. In germline, CDR1 is MNHEY, CDR2 SMNVEV (reference sequence). CDR3 sequence reads: CASCAGGTGELFF. The DNA of the CDR3 is TGTGCCAGTTGTGCGGGAGGTACCGGGGAGCTGTTTTTT.

This clonotype was detected once. The chain couples TRBV12-3 or TRBV12-4 to TRBJ1-6; 8 nucleotides agree with TRBD1. Trimming at V came to 2 bases and at J to 10 bases, leaving 13 bases not matched to a gene. The CDR3 is 17 residues long. The CDR3 bases are TGTGCCAGCAGTTTACGGCGGGGACAGGTCCGTTCCTCACCCCTCCACTTT. Translating it yields CASSLRRGQVRSSPLHF.

As for this clonotype: With a much larger clone just one base away, this may be a read error. The rearrangement uses TRBV6-1 and TRBJ2-7, with 7 bases matching TRBD1. V shed 1 base and J 0 bases; nucleotides not matched to a gene: 0. CDR1 is MNHNS and CDR2 is SASEGT in the germline V gene. The CDR3 loop spans 14 amino acids. CDR3 nucleotides: TGTGCCAGCAGTGAAGGGGACAGCTCCTACGAGCAGTACTTC. The encoded protein is CASSEGDSSYEQYF.

This clonotype appeared a few times. V is TRBV19 and J is TRBJ2-6, with D hard to call. This CDR3 region has 15 residues. Germline V gene lookup returns CDR1 LNHDA and CDR2 SQIVND (reference sequence). V shed 5 bases and J shed 0 bases, with 8 bases lying between them. The CDR3, as DNA: TGTGCCAGTAGTTACGCCCTCTCTGGGGCCAACGTCCTGACTTTC. Its translation is CASSYALSGANVLTF. The variable domain in full, completed from reference TRBV19 and TRBJ2-6, reads DGGITQSPKYLFRKEGQNVTLSCEQNLNHDAMYWYRQDPGQGLRLIYYSQIVNDFQKGDIAEGYSVSREKKESFPLTVTSAQKNPTAFYLCASSYALSGANVLTFGAGSRLTVL.

This clonotype was observed a handful of times. The chain has TRBV30 and TRBJ1-4, with TRBD1 matching over 7 bases. J gave up 7 bases and V 8 bases, and 16 bases lay outside the gene matches. The length of the CDR3 is 15 residues. Germline assignment: CDR1 GTSNPN and CDR2 SVGIG (reference sequence). The CDR3 sequence: CAGRINRGITEKLFF. DNA for the CDR3: TGTGCCGGCCGTATTAACAGGGGAATTACTGAAAAACTGTTTTTT.

This clonotype was counted at least ten times. The J gene is TRBJ1-1, the V gene TRBV18; 7 nucleotides match TRBD1. The V gene end was trimmed by 3 bases and the J gene end by 6 bases; junction bases not matched to a gene: 1. Per germline, CDR1 KGHSH and CDR2 LQKENI. This CDR3 region has 12 residues. The CDR3 DNA reads TGTGCCAGCTCACCCGGACAGGCTGAAGCTTTCTTT. Translating gives CASSPGQAEAFF.

This clonotype was observed a handful of times. The genes are TRBV6-2 or TRBV6-3 and TRBJ1-6; 10 bases match TRBD1. Germline CDR1 reads MNHEY; CDR2 reads SVGEGT. V lost 4 bases, J lost 6 bases, and 6 bases stayed unmatched. CDR3 size: 16 residues. CDR3 DNA: TGTGCCAGCAGTTTTAGACAGGGGGCTGGTAATTCACCCCTCCACTTT. Translation gives CASSFRQGAGNSPLHF.

The J gene is TRBJ2-1, the V gene TRBV19; 10 nucleotides match TRBD1. The junction had 9 bases not matched to a gene; V was cut back by 3 bases and J by 7 bases. The CDR3 contains 16 residues. The germline CDR1 and CDR2 sequences are LNHDA and SQIVND (reference sequence). The CDR3 loop is CASSILGTGVNNEQFF. In DNA form, the CDR3 reads TGTGCCAGTAGTATCTTGGGGACAGGGGTTAATAATGAGCAGTTCTTC.

This clonotype has a handful of counts. The V gene is TRBV15, the J gene TRBJ2-7, with 7 bases aligning to TRBD1. Germline V gene sequence: CDR1 LNHNV, CDR2 YYDKDF (reference sequence). The CDR3 is 14 amino acids. V shed 5 bases, J shed 1 base, and the junction held 5 bases outside the gene matches. The CDR3 is CATSLSGQSYEQYF. CDR3 sequence (DNA): TGTGCCACCAGCCTTTCGGGACAGTCCTACGAGCAGTACTTC.

This clonotype was detected only a few times. The chain combines TRBV6-2 or TRBV6-3 with TRBJ2-1; 14 positions match TRBD2. This CDR3 contains 20 residues. The V gene end was trimmed by 2 bases and the J gene end by 1 base; junction bases not matched to a gene: 10. The germline V gene has CDR1 MNHEY and CDR2 SVGEGT. The CDR3 sequence: CASSYRTGTSGRGSYNEQFF. CDR3 in DNA: TGTGCCAGCAGTTACAGAACCGGGACTAGCGGGAGAGGGTCCTACAATGAGCAGTTCTTC.

In this sample, this clonotype turned up many times. The chain's CDR3 is CASRNRGRETQYF. Written as DNA, the CDR3 is TGTGCCAGCAGGAACAGGGGGCGAGAGACCCAGTACTTC. The chain carries TRBV7-2 and TRBJ2-1; 9 bases line up with TRBD1. The J call could be wrong; TRBJ2-5 is a better fit for the DNA end. Germline lookup yields CDR1 SGHTA and CDR2 FQGNSA. CDR3 length equals 13 residues.

This clonotype was recorded a few times. V is TRBV20-1 and J is TRBJ1-2; 9 bases match TRBD1. The CDR3 sequence is 14 residues long. Germline V gene data show CDR1 as DFQATT and CDR2 as SNEGSKA (reference sequence). The ends lost 2 bases at V and 5 bases at J; junction bases unmatched: 6. The DNA for the CDR3 is TGCAGTGCTAGATTAAGGGACAGGGTGTATGGCTACACCTTC. It is translated as CSARLRDRVYGYTF.

The rearrangement uses TRBV7-2 and TRBJ2-3, with a tentative D call TRBD2 (6 bases). V was clipped by 0 bases and J by 1 base, with 11 bases between them. This CDR3 contains 16 residues. Per the germline V gene, CDR1 is SGHTA and CDR2 is FQGNSA. The CDR3 sequence: CASSLAVASGTDTQYF. The CDR3 nucleotides read TGTGCCAGCAGCTTAGCGGTCGCTAGCGGCACAGATACGCAGTATTTT.

This clonotype was detected ten times or more. The genes are TRBV4-3 and TRBJ2-3, with a tentative D call TRBD2 (5 bases). CDR3 length: 16 residues. Trimming stripped 1 base from V and 5 bases from J, with 16 bases between. Germline CDR1 and CDR2: LGHNA and YSLEER. The CDR3, as DNA: TGCGCCAGCAGCCAAGTTCGCCTAGCCAAAGGAGATACGCAGTATTTT. It translates to CASSQVRLAKGDTQYF.

This clonotype was seen at least ten times. The V gene is TRBV2, the J gene TRBJ1-1; D uncertain. V was shortened by 2 bases and J by 1 base, with 23 bases between the two germline ends. The CDR3 is made up of 19 amino acids. Germline-derived CDR1 and CDR2 are SNHLY and FYNNEI. CDR3 residues: CASSENPLAGLLTNTEAFF. CDR3 nucleotides: TGTGCCAGCAGTGAAAACCCCTTGGCAGGACTCCTTACGAACACTGAAGCTTTCTTT. Variable domain in full (rest from reference TRBV2 and TRBJ1-1): EPEVTQTPSHQVTQMGQEVILRCVPISNHLYFYWYRQILGQKVEFLVSFYNNEISEKSEIFDDQFSVERPDGSNFTLKIRSTKLEDSAMYFCASSENPLAGLLTNTEAFFGQGTRLTVV.

This clonotype showed up many times. This sequence joins TRBV30 and TRBJ1-1; D is perhaps TRBD1 (5 bases). The CDR3 is made up of 13 amino acids. V lost 2 bases to trimming and J lost 2 bases, with 9 bases between them. Per the germline V gene, CDR1 is GTSNPN and CDR2 is SVGIG (reference sequence). CDR3 residues: CAWSSTANTEAFF. For the CDR3, the DNA is TGTGCCTGGAGTTCGACAGCTAACACTGAAGCTTTCTTT.

The chain uses TRBV6-2 or TRBV6-3 and TRBJ2-7; D might be TRBD1 or TRBD2, each matching 6 bases. The CDR3 length is 14 residues. Germline CDR1 MNHEY, CDR2 SVGEGT. V was trimmed by 6 bases and J by 2 bases, leaving 14 bases between them. The CDR3 bases are TGTGCCAGCAGAGAAGGGGGACTTACCTACGAGCAGTACTTC. Residues: CASREGGLTYEQYF.

This clonotype was found a few times. This sequence joins TRBV25-1 and TRBJ2-1; 11 bases line up with TRBD2. CDR3 length: 18 amino acids. V gave up 4 bases and J gave up 9 bases; unmatched junction bases: 17. Germline V gene lookup returns CDR1 MGHDK and CDR2 SYGVNS. Written as DNA, the CDR3 is TGTGCCAGCAGTGCTTCTCACCCGGGTCTAGCGGGAGGAATTGAGCAGTTCTTC. Protein sequence: CASSASHPGLAGGIEQFF.

This clonotype came up many times. The genes are TRBV6-1 and TRBJ1-1; D unclear. This CDR3 comprises 11 residues. The V end lost 6 bases, the J end lost 3 bases, and 5 bases lay between the germline ends. Germline loops: CDR1 MNHNS, CDR2 SASEGT. In DNA, the CDR3 is TGTGCCAGCAGGGGTTACACTGAAGCTTTCTTT. It codes for CASRGYTEAFF.

This clonotype was picked up many times. This chain connects TRBV12-3 or TRBV12-4 to TRBJ1-2; D gene uncertain. CDR3 length: 13 residues. V lost 6 bases to trimming and J lost 4 bases, with 12 bases between them. Here the CDR3 DNA reads TGTGCCAGCAGCACAGACATTGTCTATGGCTACACCTTC. It yields the protein CASSTDIVYGYTF.

This clonotype was observed at least ten times. The chain carries TRBV28 and TRBJ2-3, with a possible D match to TRBD2 (6 bases). V lost 1 base and J lost 2, with 16 bases in between. The germline V gene encodes CDR1 MDHEN and CDR2 SYDVKM. The CDR3 covers 17 residues. CDR3 residues: CASSLSLAETITDTQYF. In DNA, the CDR3 is TGTGCCAGCAGTTTATCCTTAGCGGAAACTATCACAGATACGCAGTATTTT.

This clonotype was recorded many times. J is TRBJ2-6 and V is TRBV5-1; tentative D call: TRBD2 (6 bases). Germline CDR1 is SGHRS and CDR2 is YFSETQ. The CDR3 contains 15 residues. The CDR3 nucleotides read TGCGCGCCTGACCGGGGGAACTCTGGGGCCAACGTCCTGACTTTC. Protein: CAPDRGNSGANVLTF.

The CDR3, as DNA: TGTGCCAGCAGCGTACTAGCGGGAGGGCCAGGAGATACGCAGTATTTT. It encodes CASSVLAGGPGDTQYF. The genes are TRBV7-9 and TRBJ2-3; 13 bases align to TRBD2. Germline V lookup: CDR1 SEHNR, CDR2 FQNEAQ (reference sequence). The V gene end was trimmed by 5 bases and the J gene end by 5 bases; junction bases not matched to a gene: 7. There are 16 residues in the CDR3. Complete variable domain (other parts from reference TRBV7-9 and TRBJ2-3): DTGVSQNPRHKITKRGQNVTFRCDPISEHNRLYWYRQTLGQGPEFLTYFQNEAQLEKSRLLSDRFSAERPKGSFSTLEIQRTEQGDSAMYLCASSVLAGGPGDTQYFGPGTRLTVL.

This clonotype was recorded at least ten times. At one end, the junction sequence differs from germline, possibly due to a read error. The rearrangement joins TRBV10-2 to TRBJ2-1; TRBD2 aligns across 11 bases. Germline assignment: CDR1 WSHSY and CDR2 SAAADI. This CDR3 is built from 15 residues. The CDR3 DNA follows: TGTGCCAGCAGTGGTGGGCTAGCGGGAGGTAATGAGCAGTTCTTC. It codes for CASSGGLAGGNEQFF.